This TCR beta chain was found in a study of blood T cells in healthy people across ages (dated by TCRdb to about 2015). Study-level background: In model experiments, template switching captured roughly one uniquely barcoded TCR beta cDNA molecule for every two T cells. For two donors (one aged 18 to 30 and one aged 80 or older), the study analyzed two additional independent replicas of 1 million unique cDNA reads from the same blood draw. Using deep sequencing normalized with unique cDNA molecular identifiers, the study measured how TCR beta repertoire diversity changes with age. The donors were split into four age groups: young (average about 15 years), middle-aged (39), aged (around 67) and long-lived (over 80). Donors of different ages were randomly distributed across sequencing lanes to avoid experimental bias. Points the paper makes about the study in general: Estimates of total diversity based on one million sequenced T cells were regarded as lower bounds and as underestimates. Since profiling was done on bulk unsorted PBMCs, naive and antigen-experienced compartments could not be conclusively compared. A strong correlation was found between observed TCR beta diversity and the percentage of naive T cells measured by flow cytometry. Observed TCR beta diversity per million T cells fell roughly linearly with age, and a significant reduction was already apparent by age roughly 40. The CMV infection status of donors was not known, potentially confounding age-related changes in expanded clonotypes. The long-lived group showed more naive CD4+ T cells, fewer expanded clones and increased TCR diversity than the aged group, suggesting age selection.

In regard to this clonotype: Its antigen is not yet known. Per-nucleotide qualities are absent, and no much larger clonotype sits a single base away.

From the cysteine up to the phenylalanine, the CDR3 has a length of 10 residues. The DNA shown is the 30-base CDR3, in frame from base 1. In the germline V gene, CDR1 corresponds to SQVTM and CDR2 to ANQGSEA. Relative to germline, V is 7 bases shorter and J is 9 bases shorter, with 10 bases between their ends. Donors were 35 to 40 systemically healthy Caucasian individuals from Russia aged roughly 6 to 100 years. Roughly 10 milliliters of peripheral blood were collected from each donor into EDTA-treated Vacutainer tubes. Ficoll-Paque density-gradient centrifugation was used to isolate PBMCs, with at least 6 million per sample. Total RNA was extracted from PBMCs with Trizol reagent, with at least 6 micrograms obtained per sample. The percentages of naive CD45RAhigh/CD27high T cells were determined by flow cytometry on a PBMC aliquot from every donor. Libraries were prepared through 5' RACE. Sequencing used an Illumina HiSeq 2500. A second about 6 to 11 cycle PCR used a sample-barcoded 5' primer and a J-beta primer mix. A template-switch 5' adaptor carrying 12 random nucleotides introduced a unique molecular identifier onto each TCR beta cDNA molecule. At least 3 million CDR3-containing paired-end reads were obtained from each sample. First-strand cDNA was synthesized from all RNA with the Mint cDNA synthesis kit, primed by a TRBC-specific oligonucleotide. Following uracil-DNA glycosylase treatment, all cDNA underwent a first 18-cycle PCR with the universal primers M1SS and BC2_uni_R. Concerning the study's data processing: For normalization, 1 million high-quality reads were randomly selected from each sample, with every read carrying a distinct molecular identifier. Instead of being binned into consensus sequences, reads with shared molecular identifiers were discarded. CDR3 identification, clonotype clustering and error correction used MiTCR with a Q25 quality threshold and the strictest error-elimination algorithm. A nonparametric unseen species model with Euler transformation was used to estimate a lower bound on total TCR beta diversity. The raw public data were reprocessed by TCRdb itself: fastp quality trimming at Q25, MiXCR clonotype calling, in-frame beta chains only. Rows with one shared CDR3 protein collapse into an entry with the most common genes and DNA. The V and J calls were determined by TCRdb, not by the authors. This sample has about 1.5 million distinct CDR3 sequences in its table, and about 42% of those were observed once. The leading ten clones occupy around 4% of the sample.

Sequenced input: blood. This sequence was found in a woman younger than 30 in good health. The chain couples TRBV29-1 to TRBJ2-1; a tentative D call is TRBD2 (6 bases match). The DNA is TGCAGCGCCGGGGGACCTGAGCAGTTCTTC. Its protein reads: CSAGGPEQFF.